Below, 25 T cell receptor delta chains from the same sample are listed, as sequenced in a study of gamma-delta T cells after stem cell transplantation. TCRdb reapplied CATT to the RT-PCR reads. The sample shows under 850 delta-chain clones, over 0.95% of them seen only once. Sequenced sample: gamma-delta T cells. The receptors shown here come from a human donor. It is not recorded whose cells these are; they may come from a transplant donor.

Judged by abundance, this clone is medium-sized. A read error is likely here: a far larger clone is one base away. V and J are TRDV2 and TRDJ1, with 13 bases lining up with TRDD3. Per the germline V gene, CDR1 is GEAIGNYY and CDR2 is EKD. The CDR3 runs 19 residues. CDR3 sequence reads: CACNTLLGDTPTGTDKLIF. The CDR3 bases are TGTGCCTGTAACACCTTACTGGGGGATACGCCTACGGGCACCGATAAACTCATCTTT.

This clone is large within its sample. The sample has other DNA sequences that encode this CDR3 too. This rearrangement joins TRDV1 to TRDJ1, with TRDD3 matching over 9 bases. CDR3 length equals 20 residues. CDR1 and CDR2 from the germline V gene are TSWWSYY and QGS. The V and J ends lost 1 base and 0 bases, in that order; junction bases with no gene match: 15. The CDR3 region is CALGEPPWGWGIEDTDKLIF. The CDR3 bases are TGTGCTCTTGGGGAACCTCCCTGGGGGTGGGGGATAGAGGACACCGATAAACTCATCTTT.

This clone was observed a handful of times. A much larger clone sits a single nucleotide away, making a read error possible. Other DNA sequences of this sample code for an identical CDR3. The chain links TRDV2 to TRDJ3; 8 bases are shared with TRDD3. The germline V gene has CDR1 GEAIGNYY and CDR2 EKD. Germline trimming cut 3 bases from V and 0 bases from J; bases unmatched to any gene: 12. The length of the CDR3 is 20 residues. CDR3 amino acids: CACDRTGGYSSSWDTRQMFF. In DNA form, the CDR3 reads TGTGCCTGTGACCGTACTGGGGGCTACTCGAGCTCCTGGGACACCCGACAGATGTTTTTC.

With regard to this clone: Translating this DNA gives a protein that differs at residue 14 from the TCRdb one, which belongs to a much larger clone; a read error is likely, and the protein shown is this translation. The genes are TRDV2 and TRDJ1, with 10 positions matching TRDD3. Germline V lookup: CDR1 GEAIGNYY, CDR2 EKD. The CDR3 length is 15 residues. The CDR3 here is CACDSLGDRSDKLTF. In DNA, the CDR3 is TGTGCCTGTGACAGTCTGGGGGATAGATCCGATAAACTCACCTTT.

This clone is categorized as medium-sized (0.01 to 0.1%). This sequence joins TRDV1 and TRDJ1, with TRDD3 matching over 12 bases. The CDR3 contains 19 residues. CDR1 and CDR2 from the germline V gene are TSWWSYY and QGS. With 5 bases clipped from V and 3 bases from J, the junction kept 16 bases outside the gene matches. CDR3 sequence reads: CALGTSTTFWGIRADKLIF. As DNA, the CDR3 is TGTGCTCTTGGGACGAGTACTACGTTCTGGGGGATACGCGCCGATAAACTCATCTTT.

This chain uses TRDV2 with TRDJ1; 8 bases agree with TRDD3. J was trimmed by 0 bases and V by 0 bases; bases with no gene match: 23. CDR1 GEAIGNYY and CDR2 EKD come from the germline V gene. The length of the CDR3 is 22 residues. CDR3 sequence (DNA): TGTGCCTGTGACACCTTGCCTACCCCACTTACTGGGGGTCTGGAGTACACCGATAAACTCATCTTT. Protein: CACDTLPTPLTGGLEYTDKLIF.

In this sample, this clone is medium-sized (0.01 to 0.1%). This likely reflects a read error, since a far larger clone is one base away. The chain combines TRDV2 with TRDJ1; TRDD3 matches at 7 bases. The junction had 15 bases not matched to a gene; V was cut back by 0 bases and J by 0 bases. Germline CDR1 and CDR2: GEAIGNYY and EKD. The CDR3 runs to 19 residues. The CDR3 sequence is CACDTVSPGDREDTDKLIF. The CDR3 region has the DNA TGTGCCTGTGACACCGTTAGCCCGGGGGATCGGGAGGACACCGATAAACTCATCTTT.

This clone is medium-sized in the sample. A far larger clone is just one base off, so this is likely a read error. Different DNA sequences within this sample yield the same CDR3. The J gene is TRDJ1, the V gene TRDV1, with TRDD3 identical over 11 bases. The junction had 28 bases not matched to a gene; V was cut back by 4 bases and J by 0 bases. The CDR3 covers 24 residues. Per germline, CDR1 TSWWSYY and CDR2 QGS. In nucleotides, the CDR3 is TGTGCTCTTGGGGGAGACGGCCTCCCCCTGATCTGGGGGATACTTGGGCCTTACACCGATAAACTCATCTTT. It yields the protein CALGGDGLPLIWGILGPYTDKLIF.

This clone came up a few times. Only one base separates this from a far larger clonotype, so it likely reflects a read error. The same CDR3 also results from other DNA sequences found in this sample. The chain has TRDV1 and TRDJ1; 9 bases line up with TRDD3. Germline assignment: CDR1 TSWWSYY and CDR2 QGS. The CDR3 has 18 residues. V was pared by 7 bases and J by 2 bases, with 17 bases of the junction left unmatched. CDR3 sequence: CALVIPTGGRGGTDKLIF. DNA of the CDR3: TGTGCTCTTGTGATTCCCACTGGGGGAAGGGGTGGTACCGATAAACTCATCTTT.

This clone came up a few times. TCRdb's protein for this DNA is that of a much larger clone and differs from the translation at residue 15, likely a read error; the protein shown is the DNA translation. The chain combines TRDV2 with TRDJ1; the match to TRDD3 covers 8 bases. The CDR3 sequence is 17 residues long. CDR1 is GEAIGNYY, CDR2 EKD, per germline. CDR3 protein: CACDTLGGGSYTDKPIF. The CDR3 DNA sequence: TGTGCCTGTGACACGCTAGGTGGGGGATCCTACACCGATAAACCCATCTTT.

With respect to this clone: Translating this DNA gives a protein that differs at residue 16 from the TCRdb one, which belongs to a much larger clone; a read error is likely, and the protein shown is this translation. The chain recombines TRDV2 with TRDJ1, with 13 nucleotides matching TRDD3. In germline, CDR1 is GEAIGNYY, CDR2 EKD. The CDR3 has 19 amino acids. CDR3 nucleotide sequence: TGTGCCTGTGACACCTTACTGGGGGATACGCCTACGGGCACCGATGAACTCATCTTT. As protein: CACDTLLGDTPTGTDELIF.

As concerns this clone: The protein given by TCRdb reflects a much larger clone and differs at residue 9 from this DNA's translation, likely from a read error; the protein shown is the DNA's translation. The V call is TRDV3, the J call TRDJ1; TRDD3 matches 10 bases. Trimming took 1 base from V and 1 from J; bases not matched to a gene: 6. Germline CDR1 reads TVYSNPD; CDR2 reads GDNSRS (reference sequence). This CDR3 is built from 15 residues. The chain's CDR3 is CAFTPGGYGTDKLIF. The CDR3 DNA reads TGTGCCTTTACCCCCGGGGGATACGGCACCGATAAACTCATCTTT.

A word on this clone: A far more abundant clone sits one base away, making this likely a read error. Other DNA sequences from this sample encode an identical CDR3 as well. V usage is TRDV2 and J usage is TRDJ3; the match to TRDD3 covers 10 bases. Germline CDR1 reads GEAIGNYY; CDR2 reads EKD. CDR3 length: 19 amino acids. The CDR3 nucleotides read TGTGCCTGCGACACCGTGCTGGGGGATAGCTCCTGGGACACCCGACAGATGTTTTTC. Residues: CACDTVLGDSSWDTRQMFF.

By share, this clone counts as medium-sized (0.01 to 0.1%). A clone one base away is much larger, so this may be a read error. Other DNA sequences from this sample encode an identical CDR3 as well. The chain is built from TRDV2 and TRDJ1, with 11 bases lining up with TRDD3. The length of the CDR3 is 17 residues. With 3 bases clipped from V and 0 bases from J, the junction kept 8 bases outside the gene matches. Germline-derived CDR1 and CDR2 are GEAIGNYY and EKD. Here the CDR3 reads CACDPVGDTTHTDKLIF. In nucleotides, the CDR3 is TGTGCCTGTGACCCTGTGGGGGATACGACCCACACCGATAAACTCATCTTT.

This clone was observed a handful of times. TCRdb assigns this DNA the protein of a much larger clone, which departs from its translation at residue 16; this likely reflects a read error, and the protein shown comes from translating the DNA. This chain joins TRDV1 and TRDJ1; 11 bases fit TRDD3. CDR1 TSWWSYY and CDR2 QGS come from the germline V gene. Trimming at V came to 3 bases and at J to 1 base, leaving 22 bases not matched to a gene. This CDR3 has 22 residues. CDR3 sequence (DNA): TGTGCTCTTGGGGACCCGAACTTCCTACCTGGGGGATACTCCGCCGGCACCGATAAACTCATCTTT. This codes for CALGDPNFLPGGYSAGTDKLIF.

Of note for this clone: A far larger clone lies a single base away; this is likely a read error. The same CDR3 also results from other DNA sequences found in this sample. This chain joins TRDV2 and TRDJ1; no clear D. Germline CDR1 is GEAIGNYY and CDR2 is EKD. The length of the CDR3 is 14 residues. Trimming removed 1 base at V and 2 bases at J, with 10 bases between. This CDR3 reads CACDTLRTTDKLIF. CDR3 bases: TGTGCCTGTGACACGCTCCGTACGACCGATAAACTCATCTTT.

This clone is deemed medium-sized. With only one base between it and a far larger clone, this is likely a read error. Additional DNA sequences in this sample encode the identical CDR3. The chain recombines TRDV1 with TRDJ1; 11 bases fit TRDD3. The CDR3 spans 24 residues. Germline CDR1 and CDR2: TSWWSYY and QGS. CDR3 amino acids: CALGGDGLPLIWGILGPYTDKLIF. The CDR3 coding sequence is TGTGCTCTTGGGGGAGACGGCCTCCCTCTGATCTGGGGGATACTTGGGCCTTACACCGATAAGCTCATCTTT.

The table lists this clone with a few counts. TCRdb lists the protein of a much larger clone for this DNA, which differs at residue 11, so this is likely a read error; the protein given here is translated from the DNA itself. The chain combines TRDV3 with TRDJ1; 9 positions agree with TRDD3. Germline lookup yields CDR1 TVYSNPD and CDR2 GDNSRS (reference sequence). This CDR3 is 15 amino acids long. This CDR3 is CAFSPTGGLTVKLIF. The CDR3 DNA reads TGTGCCTTTAGTCCTACTGGGGGACTTACCGTTAAACTTATCTTT. The entire variable domain, with the rest obtained from reference TRDV3 and TRDJ1, is as follows: CDKVTQSSPDQTVASGSEVVLLCTYDTVYSNPDLFWYRIRPDYSFQFVFYGDNSRSEGADFTQGRFSVKHILTQKAFHLVISPVRTEDSATYYCAFSPTGGLTVKLIFGKGTRVTVEP.

By share, this clone counts as medium-sized. Other DNA variants within this sample encode the same CDR3. The J gene is TRDJ1, the V gene TRDV1, with TRDD3 matching over 12 bases. With 0 bases clipped from V and 10 bases from J, the junction kept 15 bases outside the gene matches. This CDR3 spans 18 amino acids. CDR1 is TSWWSYY and CDR2 is QGS in the germline V gene. The CDR3 sequence: CALGELEMFAGGYAGLIF. CDR3 nucleotide sequence: TGTGCTCTTGGGGAACTGGAAATGTTCGCTGGGGGATACGCGGGACTCATCTTT.

Points on this clone: The protein TCRdb lists belongs to a much larger clone and differs from this DNA's translation at residue 8, which points to a read error; the protein shown is made from the DNA. The chain joins TRDV2 to TRDJ3; D possibly corresponds to TRDD3 (5 bases). V was shortened by 0 bases and J by 1 base, with 12 bases between the two germline ends. The germline V gene encodes CDR1 GEAIGNYY and CDR2 EKD. CDR3 length equals 18 residues. Here the CDR3 DNA reads TGTGCCTGTGACACCGCTGGGTATACTTCCTGGGACACCCGACAGATGTTTTTC. It translates to CACDTAGYTSWDTRQMFF.

As regards this clone: This DNA's translation differs at residue 17 from TCRdb's protein, which comes from a much larger clone; a read error is likely, and the protein shown is translated from the DNA. The CDR3 is CALGDPIVIGFRMWTRARLIF. The CDR3 region has the DNA TGTGCTCTTGGGGATCCCATAGTAATTGGTTTCCGCATGTGGACCCGAGCTCGACTCATCTTT. The rearrangement joins TRDV1 to TRDJ1; possibly TRDD1 for D (5 bases). The CDR3 totals 21 residues. CDR1 is TSWWSYY and CDR2 is QGS in the germline V gene. The V gene lost 3 bases and the J gene lost 10 bases, with 39 bases spanning the gap.

This clone was found a few times. This sequence is one base from a far larger clone and is likely a read error. The chain couples TRDV2 to TRDJ1; 8 bases fit TRDD3. J was trimmed by 3 bases and V by 3 bases; bases with no gene match: 5. The germline V gene encodes CDR1 GEAIGNYY and CDR2 EKD. The CDR3 is 14 amino acids. CDR3 in amino acids: CACDPWGNADKLIF. CDR3 coding DNA: TGTGCCTGTGACCCCTGGGGGAACGCCGATAAACTCATCTTT.

In its sample, this clone was seen a few times. Only one base separates this from a far larger clonotype, so it likely reflects a read error. This specimen includes other DNA sequences encoding the same CDR3. V and J are TRDV2 and TRDJ1, with D possibly TRDD3 on 6 matching bases. V lost 0 bases and J 2 bases, leaving 15 bases between the germline ends. Germline V lookup: CDR1 GEAIGNYY, CDR2 EKD. The CDR3 covers 16 residues. CDR3 residues: CACDTVGGRPTDKLIF. DNA for the CDR3: TGTGCCTGTGACACCGTTGGGGGGCGTCCTACCGATAAACTCATCTTT.

Points on this clone: The TCRdb protein, from a much larger clone, departs from this DNA's translation at residue 10, likely by read error; the protein shown derives from the DNA. The rearrangement joins TRDV2 to TRDJ1; 11 bases align to TRDD3. This CDR3 region has 17 residues. Trimming cost V 3 bases and J 0 bases; bases outside gene matches: 8. The germline CDR1 and CDR2 sequences are GEAIGNYY and EKD. The CDR3 bases are TGTGCCTGTGACCCCGTGGGGGATACGGCCCACACCGATAAACTCATCTTT. It encodes CACDPVGDTAHTDKLIF.

By share, this clone counts as medium-sized. With a far larger clone one base away, a read error is the likely cause. The chain couples TRDV2 to TRDJ2; 7 bases align to TRDD3. The CDR3 spans 18 residues. Looked up from germline, CDR1 is GEAIGNYY and CDR2 is EKD. The V and J ends lost 1 base and 4 bases, in that order; junction bases with no gene match: 14. The CDR3 reads CACDTLGATPSSTAQLFF. The CDR3 nucleotides are TGTGCCTGTGACACTCTGGGGGCCACCCCCTCTTCGACAGCACAACTCTTCTTT.